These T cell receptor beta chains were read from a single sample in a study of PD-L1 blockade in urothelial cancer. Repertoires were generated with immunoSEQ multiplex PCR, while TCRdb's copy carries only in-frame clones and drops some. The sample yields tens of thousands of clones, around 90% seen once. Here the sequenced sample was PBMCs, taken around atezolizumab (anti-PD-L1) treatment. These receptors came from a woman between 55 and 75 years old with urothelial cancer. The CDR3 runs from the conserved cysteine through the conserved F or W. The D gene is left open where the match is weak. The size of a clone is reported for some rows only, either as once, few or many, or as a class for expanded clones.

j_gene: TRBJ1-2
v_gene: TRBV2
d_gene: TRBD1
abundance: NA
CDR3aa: CASSRDSQTNYGYTF
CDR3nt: TGTGCCAGCAGCCGGGACAGTCAGACGAACTATGGCTACACCTTC

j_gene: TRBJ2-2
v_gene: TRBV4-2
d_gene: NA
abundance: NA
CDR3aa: CASSSRRANTGELFF
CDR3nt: TGTGCCAGCAGCTCGCGACGGGCGAACACCGGGGAGCTGTTTTTT

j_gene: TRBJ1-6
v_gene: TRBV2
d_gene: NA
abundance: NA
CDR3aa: CASSEFSAPPLHF
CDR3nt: TGTGCCAGCAGTGAATTCAGTGCTCCACCCCTCCACTTT

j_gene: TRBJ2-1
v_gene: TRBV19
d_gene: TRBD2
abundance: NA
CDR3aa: CASSEPGLAGTNEQFF
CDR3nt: TGTGCCAGTAGTGAACCGGGACTAGCGGGCACCAATGAGCAGTTCTTC

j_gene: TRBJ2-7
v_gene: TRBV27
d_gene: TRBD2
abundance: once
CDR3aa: CASSLSASGLREQYF
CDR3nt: TGTGCCAGCAGTTTATCTGCTAGCGGCCTTCGGGAGCAGTACTTC

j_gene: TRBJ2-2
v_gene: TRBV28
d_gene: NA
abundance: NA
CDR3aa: CASRLTGSALAGELFF
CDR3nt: TGTGCCAGCAGACTTACCGGGAGCGCCCTAGCCGGGGAGCTGTTTTTT

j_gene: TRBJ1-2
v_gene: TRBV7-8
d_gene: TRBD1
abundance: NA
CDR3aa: CASSVLRDRGFVYGYTF
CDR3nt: TGTGCCAGCAGCGTACTCCGGGACAGGGGGTTTGTCTATGGCTACACCTTC

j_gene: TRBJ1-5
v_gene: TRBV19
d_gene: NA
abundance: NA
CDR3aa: CASSIQGLWDQPQHF
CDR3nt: TGTGCCAGTAGTATCCAGGGATTATGGGATCAGCCCCAGCATTTT

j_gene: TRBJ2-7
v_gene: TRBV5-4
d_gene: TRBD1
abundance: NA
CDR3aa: CASSFPGTGSNEQYF
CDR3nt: TGTGCCAGCAGCTTCCCCGGGACAGGGAGCAACGAGCAGTACTTC

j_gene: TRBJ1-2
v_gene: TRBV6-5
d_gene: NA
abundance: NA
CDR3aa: CASRLGGPGKGGYTF
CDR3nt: TGTGCCAGCAGACTCGGAGGTCCGGGCAAGGGAGGCTACACCTTC

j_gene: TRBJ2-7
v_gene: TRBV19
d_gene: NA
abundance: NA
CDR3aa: CASSSSRDGFYEQYF
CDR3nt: TGTGCCAGTAGTTCTAGCCGAGACGGATTCTACGAGCAGTACTTC

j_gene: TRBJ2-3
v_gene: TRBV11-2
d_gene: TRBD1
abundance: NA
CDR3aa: CASSTGTAADTQYF
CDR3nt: TGTGCCAGCAGCACCGGGACAGCAGCAGATACGCAGTATTTT

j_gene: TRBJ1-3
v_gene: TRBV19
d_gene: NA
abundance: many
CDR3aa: CASSPLGNTIYF
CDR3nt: TGTGCCAGTAGTCCCCTCGGAAACACCATATATTTT

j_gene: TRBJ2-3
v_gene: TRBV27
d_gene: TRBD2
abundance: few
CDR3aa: CASTRLASWTDTQYF
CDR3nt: TGTGCCAGCACCCGACTAGCGTCCTGGACAGATACGCAGTATTTT

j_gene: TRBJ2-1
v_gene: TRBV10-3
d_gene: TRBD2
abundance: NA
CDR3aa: CAISWSSGSRYNEQFF
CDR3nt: TGTGCCATCAGTTGGTCGAGCGGGAGCCGATACAATGAGCAGTTCTTC

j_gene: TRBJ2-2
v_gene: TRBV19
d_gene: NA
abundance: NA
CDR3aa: CASSWLRGGNTGELFF
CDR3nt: TGTGCCAGTAGTTGGCTTAGGGGGGGGAACACCGGGGAGCTGTTTTTT

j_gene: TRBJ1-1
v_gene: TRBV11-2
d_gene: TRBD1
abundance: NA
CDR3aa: CASSLRDRGMAEAFF
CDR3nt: TGTGCCAGCAGCCTCCGGGACAGGGGCATGGCTGAAGCTTTCTTT

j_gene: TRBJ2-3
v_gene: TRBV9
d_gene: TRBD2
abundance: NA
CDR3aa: CASSGRTRGTDTQYF
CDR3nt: TGTGCCAGCAGCGGACGGACTAGAGGCACAGATACGCAGTATTTT

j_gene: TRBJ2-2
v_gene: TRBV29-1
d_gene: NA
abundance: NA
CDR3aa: CSVESGFPGELFF
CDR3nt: TGCAGCGTTGAATCCGGGTTTCCCGGGGAGCTGTTTTTT

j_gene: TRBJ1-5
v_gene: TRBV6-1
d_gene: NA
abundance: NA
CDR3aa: CASSAGHAGQPQHF
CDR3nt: TGTGCCAGCAGTGCCGGACACGCCGGACAGCCCCAGCATTTT

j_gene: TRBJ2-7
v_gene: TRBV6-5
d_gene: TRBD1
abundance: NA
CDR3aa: CASRPGTGAYEQYF
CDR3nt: TGTGCCAGCAGACCCGGGACAGGAGCCTACGAGCAGTACTTC

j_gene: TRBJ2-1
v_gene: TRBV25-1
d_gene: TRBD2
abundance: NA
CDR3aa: CASRRLAGGSEQFF
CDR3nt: TGTGCCAGCAGGAGACTAGCGGGAGGGAGTGAGCAGTTCTTC

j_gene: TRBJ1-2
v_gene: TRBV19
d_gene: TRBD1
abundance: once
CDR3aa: CASSPPGTEVYGYTF
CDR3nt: TGTGCCAGTAGTCCTCCCGGGACAGAAGTCTATGGCTACACCTTC

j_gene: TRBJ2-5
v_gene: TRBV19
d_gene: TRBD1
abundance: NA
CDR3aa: CASKREGQGMETQYF
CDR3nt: TGTGCCAGTAAACGGGAGGGACAGGGGATGGAGACCCAGTACTTC

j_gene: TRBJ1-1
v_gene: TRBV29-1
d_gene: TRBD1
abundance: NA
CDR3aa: CSVQGRAGLSYTEAFF
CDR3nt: TGCAGCGTACAGGGGCGTGCGGGTCTAAGCTACACTGAAGCTTTCTTT

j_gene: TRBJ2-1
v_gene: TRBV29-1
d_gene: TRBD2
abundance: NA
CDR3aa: CSGTGLAGGPSTYNEQFF
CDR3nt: TGCAGCGGGACCGGACTAGCGGGAGGGCCTAGTACCTACAATGAGCAGTTCTTC

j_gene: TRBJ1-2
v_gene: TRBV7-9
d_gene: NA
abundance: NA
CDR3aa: CASSLVNRADNYGYTF
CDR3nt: TGTGCCAGCAGCTTAGTTAACAGGGCCGATAACTATGGCTACACCTTC

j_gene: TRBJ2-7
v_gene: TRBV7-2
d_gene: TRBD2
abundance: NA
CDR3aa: CASSFDGGAFYEQYF
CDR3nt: TGTGCCAGCAGCTTTGACGGGGGGGCCTTCTACGAGCAGTACTTC

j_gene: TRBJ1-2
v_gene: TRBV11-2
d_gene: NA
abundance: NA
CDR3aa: CASSLGWSSGYTF
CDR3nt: TGTGCCAGCAGCTTAGGCTGGAGTAGTGGCTACACCTTC

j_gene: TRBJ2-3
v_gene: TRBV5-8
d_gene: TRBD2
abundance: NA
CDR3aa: CASSLAERGSTDTQYF
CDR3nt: TGTGCCAGCAGCTTGGCGGAGCGGGGAAGCACAGATACGCAGTATTTT

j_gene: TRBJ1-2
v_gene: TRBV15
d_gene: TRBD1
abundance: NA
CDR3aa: CATSRDRTGNYGYTF
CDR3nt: TGTGCCACCAGCAGAGATCGGACAGGGAACTATGGCTACACCTTC

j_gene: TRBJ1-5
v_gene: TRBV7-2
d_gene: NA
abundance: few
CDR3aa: CASSLSGKGGAGRMQPQHF
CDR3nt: TGTGCCAGCAGCTTAAGCGGCAAGGGAGGGGCAGGGCGAATGCAGCCCCAGCATTTT

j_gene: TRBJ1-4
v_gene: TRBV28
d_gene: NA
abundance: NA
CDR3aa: CASSLGQLMTKKLFF
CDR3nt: TGTGCCAGCAGTTTGGGACAACTAATGACGAAAAAACTGTTTTTT

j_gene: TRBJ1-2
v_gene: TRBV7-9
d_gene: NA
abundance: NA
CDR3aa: CASSLGSSHSNYGYTF
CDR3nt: TGTGCCAGCAGCTTAGGGTCCTCACACAGTAACTATGGCTACACCTTC

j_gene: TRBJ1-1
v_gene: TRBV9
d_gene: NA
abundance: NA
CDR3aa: CASSVGSGPEAFF
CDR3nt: TGTGCCAGCAGCGTAGGGTCAGGTCCTGAAGCTTTCTTT

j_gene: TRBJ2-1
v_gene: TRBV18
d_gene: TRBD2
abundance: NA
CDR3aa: CASSPPAGGTYNEQFF
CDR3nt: TGTGCCAGCTCACCACCGGCGGGGGGGACCTACAATGAGCAGTTCTTC

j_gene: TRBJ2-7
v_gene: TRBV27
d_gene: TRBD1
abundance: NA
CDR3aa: CASSLDRVSYEQYF
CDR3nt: TGTGCCAGCAGTCTGGACAGGGTATCCTACGAGCAGTACTTC